This T cell receptor beta chain stems from a study of cytomegalovirus exposure and HLA in healthy donors. Study-level information: Samples from HLA-typed donors yielded about 85 million unique TCRs in an early data release.

This clone was counted once. No antigen is known for it. General study results and limits: The only immune exposure information that was available was CMV serostatus. Likely technical artifact: a cluster of highly shared sequence variants.

V was clipped by 6 bases and J by 2 bases, with 10 bases between them. The CDR3 has 13 amino acids. Germline CDR1 and CDR2: MGHDK and SYGVNS. It was with 60 Vbeta and 13 Jbeta primers that the PCR ran. Clones were sequenced by immunoSEQ multiplex PCR, and TCRdb holds only the in-frame ones, with some missing. The repertoire holds tens of thousands of clones, with around 72% as singletons. Each donor's status was that of a healthy bone marrow donor. The TCR originated in a woman aged 30 to 39 in good health and CMV-seropositive. Sequenced input: PBMCs. The chain links TRBV25-1 to TRBJ1-1; the D is unclear. The CDR3 spells CASSLGANTEAFF. DNA for the CDR3: TGTGCCAGCAGCCTCGGAGCTAACACTGAAGCTTTCTTT.